The clone carrying this T cell receptor beta chain appeared many times. Its antigen remains unknown. This specimen belongs to a study of T-cell memory formation after mild COVID-19. Study as a whole: Clustering of TCRs was largely donor specific. General study findings and limits: Contracting CD4+ clones lay largely in CM and EM, with CD8+ ones residing in EMRA. Cross-reactive memory seemingly joined, as some responding clones were found in pre-infection memory. Clones from the second wave (peaking day 37) had unconfirmed SARS-CoV-2 specificity.

CDR1 is SGHRS and CDR2 is YFSETQ in the germline V gene. Trimming left V 4 bases short and J 0 bases short, with 11 bases between. The CDR3 is 15 amino acids. TCRdb processed the 5' RACE reads anew with MiXCR; each CDR3 protein has one entry. The table has 350,000 or so distinct CDR3 sequences, over 10% seen once. Sequences were obtained from PBMCs or a T cell subset sorted from them (not recorded which). The TCR comes from a man between 18 and 29 years old who had mild COVID-19 (a few samples of this study predate the infection). Cell type and time point are not known. The chain couples TRBV5-1 to TRBJ2-1; D is uncertain. CDR3 DNA: TGCGCCAGCAGCCCAGAACCGGGCTCCTACAATGAGCAGTTCTTC. Its protein product is CASSPEPGSYNEQFF.